The 7 T cell receptor beta chains presented below share a single source sample, sequenced in a study of breast tumors, draining lymph nodes, adjacent tissues. TCRdb re-called the multiplex PCR reads through MiXCR, storing one row per CDR3 protein. The data contain about 21,000 distinct CDR3 sequences, 45% to 65% of them singletons. The sample comprised breast tumor tissue. These receptors were taken from a female donor with breast cancer. Some clones in this sample may be carry-over from other donors' samples.

This clonotype was observed at least ten times. The chain is built from TRBV7-9 and TRBJ1-1, with 8 bases that match TRBD1. The CDR3 covers 15 residues. V lost 2 bases, J lost 4 bases, and 6 bases stayed unmatched. Looked up from germline, CDR1 is SEHNR and CDR2 is FQNEAQ (reference sequence). CDR3 nucleotide sequence: TGTGCCAGCAGCTTATGGACAGGGACGGGCACTGAAGCTTTCTTT. Translation gives CASSLWTGTGTEAFF.

This clonotype occurred many times. This rearrangement joins TRBV11-3 to TRBJ2-7, with D possibly TRBD1 on 5 matching bases. CDR1 is SGHNT and CDR2 is YENEEA in the germline V gene. CDR3 length equals 15 residues. Trimming pared 1 base from V and 0 bases from J, leaving 10 bases between. CDR3: CASSLAMTVSYEQYF. CDR3 DNA: TGTGCCAGCAGCTTAGCGATGACAGTCTCCTACGAGCAGTACTTC. Full variable domain (missing parts from reference TRBV11-3 and TRBJ2-7): EAGVVQSPRYKIIEKKQPVAFWCNPISGHNTLYWYLQNLGQGPELLIRYENEEAVDDSQLPKDRFSAERLKGVDSTLKIQPAELGDSAVYLCASSLAMTVSYEQYFGPGTRLTVT.

A few counts support this clonotype. The chain combines TRBV19 with TRBJ2-5; D ambiguous. CDR1 and CDR2 from the germline V gene are LNHDA and SQIVND (reference sequence). The CDR3 consists of 15 residues. Trimming pared 4 bases from V and 2 bases from J, leaving 14 bases between. The CDR3 region has the DNA TGTGCCAGTAGTAAGTGGGCAGGACGGCAAGAGACCCAGTACTTC. This codes for CASSKWAGRQETQYF.

This clonotype appeared many times. The CDR3 protein is CASRGSDANTGELFF. DNA for the CDR3: TGTGCCAGCAGAGGCTCGGACGCGAACACCGGGGAGCTGTTTTTT. This chain uses TRBV12-3 or TRBV12-4 with TRBJ2-2, with D unresolved. CDR3 size: 15 residues. With 6 bases removed from V and 0 bases from J, the gap between germline ends came to 11 bases.

The chain employs TRBV6-6 and TRBJ1-2; D call uncertain. The CDR3 consists of 14 residues. Germline V gene sequence: CDR1 MNHNY, CDR2 SVGAGI (reference sequence). V lost 6 bases to trimming and J lost 2 bases, with 13 bases between them. This CDR3 reads CASSPMAGNYGYTF. In nucleotides, the CDR3 is TGTGCCAGCAGCCCTATGGCGGGAAACTATGGCTACACCTTC.

This rearrangement joins TRBV2 to TRBJ1-6, with D uncertain. The CDR3 contains 13 residues. The V end was cut by 4 bases, the J end by 9 bases, with 10 bases between. The germline CDR1 and CDR2 sequences are SNHLY and FYNNEI. CDR3 loop: CASSGTEASPLHF. CDR3 DNA sequence: TGTGCCAGCAGTGGAACGGAGGCTTCACCCCTCCACTTT.

The chain is built from TRBV10-2 and TRBJ2-7; 10 bases line up with TRBD1. V shed 0 bases, J shed 3 bases, and the junction held 2 bases outside the gene matches. The CDR3 is 15 residues long. Germline V gene sequence: CDR1 WSHSY, CDR2 SAAADI. DNA for the CDR3: TGCGCCAGCAGTGAGTCCAGGACAGGGGGCTACGAGCAGTACTTC. Protein: CASSESRTGGYEQYF.